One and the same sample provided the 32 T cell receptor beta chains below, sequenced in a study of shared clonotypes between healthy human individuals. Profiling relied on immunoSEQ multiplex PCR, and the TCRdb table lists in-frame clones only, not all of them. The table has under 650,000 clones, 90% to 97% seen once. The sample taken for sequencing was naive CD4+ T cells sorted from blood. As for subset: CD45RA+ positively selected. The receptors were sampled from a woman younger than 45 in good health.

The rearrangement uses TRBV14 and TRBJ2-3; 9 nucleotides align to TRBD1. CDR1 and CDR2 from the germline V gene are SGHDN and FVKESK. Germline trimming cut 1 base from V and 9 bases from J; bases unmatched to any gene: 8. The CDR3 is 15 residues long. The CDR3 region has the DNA TGTGCCAGCAGCCAAGCACGGACAGGGGCTTCCACGCAGTATTTT. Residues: CASSQARTGASTQYF.

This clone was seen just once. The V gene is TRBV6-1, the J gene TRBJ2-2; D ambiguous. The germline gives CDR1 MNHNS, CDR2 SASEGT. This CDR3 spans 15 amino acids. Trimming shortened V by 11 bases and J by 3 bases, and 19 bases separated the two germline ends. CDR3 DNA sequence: TGTGCCTGCACCAATATGCCGCGTCACACCGGGGAGCTGTTTTTT. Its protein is CACTNMPRHTGELFF.

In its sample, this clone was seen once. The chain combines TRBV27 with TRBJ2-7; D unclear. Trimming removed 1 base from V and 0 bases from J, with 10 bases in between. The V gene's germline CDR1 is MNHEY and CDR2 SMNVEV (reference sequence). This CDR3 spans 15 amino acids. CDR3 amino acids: CASSLYAVNSYEQYF. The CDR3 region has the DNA TGTGCCAGCAGTTTATACGCAGTAAACTCCTACGAGCAGTACTTC.

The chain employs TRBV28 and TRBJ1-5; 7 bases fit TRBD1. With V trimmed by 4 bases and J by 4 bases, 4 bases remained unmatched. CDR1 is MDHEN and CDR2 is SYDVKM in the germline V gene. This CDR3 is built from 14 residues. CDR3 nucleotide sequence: TGTGCCAGCAGTTCGGGACAGATTAATCAGCCCCAGCATTTT. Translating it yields CASSSGQINQPQHF.

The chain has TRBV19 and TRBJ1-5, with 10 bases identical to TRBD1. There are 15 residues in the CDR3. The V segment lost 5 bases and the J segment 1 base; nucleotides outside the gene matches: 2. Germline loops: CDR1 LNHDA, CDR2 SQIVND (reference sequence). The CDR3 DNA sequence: TGTGCCAGTAGTCGGGACAGGGGAAGCAATCAGCCCCAGCATTTT. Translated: CASSRDRGSNQPQHF.

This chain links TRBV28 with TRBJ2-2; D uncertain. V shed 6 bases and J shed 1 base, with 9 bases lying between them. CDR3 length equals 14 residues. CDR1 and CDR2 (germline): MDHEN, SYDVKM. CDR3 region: CASSPVENTGELFF. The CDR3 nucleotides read TGTGCCAGCAGCCCCGTCGAGAACACCGGGGAGCTGTTTTTT.

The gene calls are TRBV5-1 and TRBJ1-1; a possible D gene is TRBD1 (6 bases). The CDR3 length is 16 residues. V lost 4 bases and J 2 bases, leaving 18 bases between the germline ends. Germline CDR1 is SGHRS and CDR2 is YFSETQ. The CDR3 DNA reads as TGCGCCAGCAGCAGTGGACAGCCGGAGGGTAACACTGAAGCTTTCTTT. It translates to CASSSGQPEGNTEAFF. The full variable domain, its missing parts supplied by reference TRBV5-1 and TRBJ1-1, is KAGVTQTPRYLIKTRGQQVTLSCSPISGHRSVSWYQQTPGQGLQFLFEYFSETQRNKGNFPGRFSGRQFSNSRSEMNVSTLELGDSALYLCASSSGQPEGNTEAFFGQGTRLTVV.

CDR3 protein: CASSDRVNQPQHF. The CDR3 coding sequence is TGTGCCAGCAGTGACAGGGTCAATCAGCCCCAGCATTTT. The V and J genes are TRBV28 and TRBJ1-5; TRBD1 agrees at 7 bases. Trimming took 5 bases from V and 3 from J; bases not matched to a gene: 1. CDR1 is MDHEN and CDR2 is SYDVKM in the germline V gene. The CDR3 is made up of 13 amino acids. Filled out from reference TRBV28 and TRBJ1-5, the complete variable domain reads DVKVTQSSRYLVKRTGEKVFLECVQDMDHENMFWYRQDPGLGLRLIYFSYDVKMKEKGDIPEGYSVSREKKERFSLILESASTNQTSMYLCASSDRVNQPQHFGDGTRLSIL.

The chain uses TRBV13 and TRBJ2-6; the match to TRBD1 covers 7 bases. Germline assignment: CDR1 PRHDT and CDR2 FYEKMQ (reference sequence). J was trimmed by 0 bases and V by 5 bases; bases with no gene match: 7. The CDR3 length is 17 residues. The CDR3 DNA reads TGTGCCAGCAGCCGTGGACAGGTTTTCTCTGGGGCCAACGTCCTGACTTTC. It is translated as CASSRGQVFSGANVLTF.

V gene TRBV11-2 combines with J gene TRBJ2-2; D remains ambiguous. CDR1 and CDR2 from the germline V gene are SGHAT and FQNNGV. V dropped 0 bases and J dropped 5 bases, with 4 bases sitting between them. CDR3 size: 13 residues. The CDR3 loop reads CASSLDLTGELFF. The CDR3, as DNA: TGTGCCAGCAGCTTAGATCTTACCGGGGAGCTGTTTTTT.

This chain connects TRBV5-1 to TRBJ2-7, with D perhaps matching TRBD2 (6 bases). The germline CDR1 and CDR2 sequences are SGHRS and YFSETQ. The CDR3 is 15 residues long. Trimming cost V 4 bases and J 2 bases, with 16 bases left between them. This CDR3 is CASSPATAGPYEQYF. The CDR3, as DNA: TGCGCCAGCAGCCCGGCGACGGCGGGGCCCTACGAGCAGTACTTC. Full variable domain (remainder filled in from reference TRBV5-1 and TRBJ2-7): KAGVTQTPRYLIKTRGQQVTLSCSPISGHRSVSWYQQTPGQGLQFLFEYFSETQRNKGNFPGRFSGRQFSNSRSEMNVSTLELGDSALYLCASSPATAGPYEQYFGPGTRLTVT.

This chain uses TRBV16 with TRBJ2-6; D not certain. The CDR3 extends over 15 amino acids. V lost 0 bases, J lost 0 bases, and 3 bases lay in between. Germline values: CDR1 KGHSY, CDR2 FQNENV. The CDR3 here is CASSQSDSGANVLTF. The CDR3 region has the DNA TGTGCCAGCAGCCAATCAGACTCTGGGGCCAACGTCCTGACTTTC. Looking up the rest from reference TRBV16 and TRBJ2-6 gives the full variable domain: GEEVAQTPKHLVRGEGQKAKLYCAPIKGHSYVFWYQQVLKNEFKFLISFQNENVFDETGMPKERFSAKCLPNSPCSLEIQATKLEDSAVYFCASSQSDSGANVLTFGAGSRLTVL.

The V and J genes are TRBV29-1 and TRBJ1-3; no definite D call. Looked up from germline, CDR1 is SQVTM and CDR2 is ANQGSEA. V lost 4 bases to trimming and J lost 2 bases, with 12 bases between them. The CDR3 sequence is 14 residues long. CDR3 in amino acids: CSVAFTGAGNTIYF. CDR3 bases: TGCAGCGTTGCCTTTACCGGGGCTGGAAACACCATATATTTT.

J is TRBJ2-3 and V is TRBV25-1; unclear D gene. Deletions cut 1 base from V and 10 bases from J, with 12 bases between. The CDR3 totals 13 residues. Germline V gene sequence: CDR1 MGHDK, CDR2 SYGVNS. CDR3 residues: CASSEFVSLAQYF. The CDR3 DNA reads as TGTGCCAGCAGTGAATTCGTCTCCTTGGCGCAGTATTTT.

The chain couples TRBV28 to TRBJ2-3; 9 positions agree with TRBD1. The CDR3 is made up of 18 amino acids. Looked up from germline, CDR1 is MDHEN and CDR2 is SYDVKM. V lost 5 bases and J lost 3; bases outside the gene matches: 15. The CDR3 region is CASSPRDYRGRVTDTQYF. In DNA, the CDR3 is TGTGCCAGCAGTCCGCGCGACTACAGGGGGCGGGTGACAGATACGCAGTATTTT. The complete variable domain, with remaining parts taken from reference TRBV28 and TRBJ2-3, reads DVKVTQSSRYLVKRTGEKVFLECVQDMDHENMFWYRQDPGLGLRLIYFSYDVKMKEKGDIPEGYSVSREKKERFSLILESASTNQTSMYLCASSPRDYRGRVTDTQYFGPGTRLTVL.

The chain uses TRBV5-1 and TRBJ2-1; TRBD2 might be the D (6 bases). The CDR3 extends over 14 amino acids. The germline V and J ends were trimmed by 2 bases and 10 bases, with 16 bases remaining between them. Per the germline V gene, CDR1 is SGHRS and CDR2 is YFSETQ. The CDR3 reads CASSLPGPGGEQFF. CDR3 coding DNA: TGCGCCAGCAGCTTACCGGGACCCGGAGGGGAGCAGTTCTTC.

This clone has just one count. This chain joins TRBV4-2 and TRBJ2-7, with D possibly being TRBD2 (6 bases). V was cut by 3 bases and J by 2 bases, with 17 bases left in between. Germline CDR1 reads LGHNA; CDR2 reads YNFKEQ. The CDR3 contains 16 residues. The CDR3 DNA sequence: TGTGCCAGCAGCCAGTCCGGGACTTTCCGAACCTACGAGCAGTACTTC. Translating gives CASSQSGTFRTYEQYF.

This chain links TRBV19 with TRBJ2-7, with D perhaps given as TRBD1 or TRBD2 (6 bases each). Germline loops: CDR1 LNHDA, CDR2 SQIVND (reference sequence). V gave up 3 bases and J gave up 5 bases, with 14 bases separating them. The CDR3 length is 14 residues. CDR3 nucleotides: TGTGCCAGTAGTATGGAACAGGGCGGGAACGAGCAGTACTTC. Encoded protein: CASSMEQGGNEQYF.

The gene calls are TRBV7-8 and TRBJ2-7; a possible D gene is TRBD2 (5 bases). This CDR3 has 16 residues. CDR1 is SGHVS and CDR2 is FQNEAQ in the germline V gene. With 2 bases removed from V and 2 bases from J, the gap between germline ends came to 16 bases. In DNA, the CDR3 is TGTGCCAGCAGCTTAAATTCCCAGCGGCCAACCTACGAGCAGTACTTC. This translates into CASSLNSQRPTYEQYF. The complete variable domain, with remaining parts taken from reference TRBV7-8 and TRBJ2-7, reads GAGVSQSPRYKVAKRGQDVALRCDPISGHVSLFWYQQALGQGPEFLTYFQNEAQLDKSGLPSDRFFAERPEGSVSTLKIQRTQQEDSAVYLCASSLNSQRPTYEQYFGPGTRLTVT.

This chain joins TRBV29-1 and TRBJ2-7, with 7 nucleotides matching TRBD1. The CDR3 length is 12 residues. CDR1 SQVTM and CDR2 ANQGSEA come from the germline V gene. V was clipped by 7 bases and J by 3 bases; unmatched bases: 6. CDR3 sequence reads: CSAVTGDYEQYF. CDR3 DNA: TGCAGCGCGGTAACAGGGGACTACGAGCAGTACTTC.

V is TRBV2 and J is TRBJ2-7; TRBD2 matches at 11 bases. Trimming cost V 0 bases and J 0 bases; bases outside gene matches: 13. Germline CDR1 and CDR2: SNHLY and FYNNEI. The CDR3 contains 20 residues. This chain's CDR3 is CASSEALLAGDGLSSYEQYF. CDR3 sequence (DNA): TGTGCCAGCAGTGAAGCCTTACTAGCGGGAGATGGTTTGAGCTCCTACGAGCAGTACTTC. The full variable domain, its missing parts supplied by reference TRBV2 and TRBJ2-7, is EPEVTQTPSHQVTQMGQEVILRCVPISNHLYFYWYRQILGQKVEFLVSFYNNEISEKSEIFDDQFSVERPDGSNFTLKIRSTKLEDSAMYFCASSEALLAGDGLSSYEQYFGPGTRLTVT.

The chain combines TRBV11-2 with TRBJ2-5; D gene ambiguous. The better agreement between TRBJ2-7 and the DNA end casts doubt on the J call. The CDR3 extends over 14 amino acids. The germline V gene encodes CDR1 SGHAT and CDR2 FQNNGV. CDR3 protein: CASSSPGGMVEQYF. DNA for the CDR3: TGTGCCAGCAGCTCCCCGGGTGGGATGGTCGAGCAGTACTTC.

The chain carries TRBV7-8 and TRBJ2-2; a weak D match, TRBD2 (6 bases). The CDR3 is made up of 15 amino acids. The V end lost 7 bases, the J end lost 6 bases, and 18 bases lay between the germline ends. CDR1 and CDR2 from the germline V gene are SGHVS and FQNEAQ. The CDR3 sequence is CASTLVREWAGELFF. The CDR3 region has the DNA TGTGCCAGCACTCTAGTCCGGGAGTGGGCCGGGGAGCTGTTTTTT.

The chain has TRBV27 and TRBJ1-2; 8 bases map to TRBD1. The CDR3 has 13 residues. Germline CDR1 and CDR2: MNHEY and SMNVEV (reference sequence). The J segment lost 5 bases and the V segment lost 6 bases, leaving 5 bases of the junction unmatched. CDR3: CASSSDRGYGYTF. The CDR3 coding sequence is TGTGCCAGCAGCTCTGACAGGGGTTATGGCTACACCTTC.

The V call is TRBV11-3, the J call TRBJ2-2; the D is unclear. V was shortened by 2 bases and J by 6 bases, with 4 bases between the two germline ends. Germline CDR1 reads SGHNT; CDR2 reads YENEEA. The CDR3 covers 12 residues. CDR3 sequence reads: CASSLRSGELFF. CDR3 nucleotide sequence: TGTGCCAGCAGCTTACGGTCCGGGGAGCTGTTTTTT.

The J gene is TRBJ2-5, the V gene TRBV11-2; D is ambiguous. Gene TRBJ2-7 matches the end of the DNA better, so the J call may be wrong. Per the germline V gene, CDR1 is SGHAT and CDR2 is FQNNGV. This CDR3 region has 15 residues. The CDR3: CASSRLVSNSYEQYF. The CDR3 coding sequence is TGTGCCAGCAGCCGCCTGGTAAGCAATTCCTACGAGCAGTACTTC.

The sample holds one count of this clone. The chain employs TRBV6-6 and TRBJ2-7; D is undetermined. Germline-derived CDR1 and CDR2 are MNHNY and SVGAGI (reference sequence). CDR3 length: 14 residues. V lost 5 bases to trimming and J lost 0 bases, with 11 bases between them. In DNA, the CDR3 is TGTGCCAGCAGTCATTCCGGGCCCTCCTACGAGCAGTACTTC. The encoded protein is CASSHSGPSYEQYF.

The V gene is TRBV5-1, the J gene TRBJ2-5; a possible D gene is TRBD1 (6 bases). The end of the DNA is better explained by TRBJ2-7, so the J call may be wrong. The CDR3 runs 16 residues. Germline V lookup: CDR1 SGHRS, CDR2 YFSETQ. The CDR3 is CASSLALETGSYEQYF. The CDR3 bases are TGCGCCAGCAGCTTGGCTCTTGAGACAGGATCCTACGAGCAGTACTTC.

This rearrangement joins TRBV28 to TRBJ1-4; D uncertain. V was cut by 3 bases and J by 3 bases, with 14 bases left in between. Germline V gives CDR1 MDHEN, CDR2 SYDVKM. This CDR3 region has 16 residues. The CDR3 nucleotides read TGTGCCAGCAGTTTCGCGGGAAACGGGGCTAATGAAAAACTGTTTTTT. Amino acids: CASSFAGNGANEKLFF.

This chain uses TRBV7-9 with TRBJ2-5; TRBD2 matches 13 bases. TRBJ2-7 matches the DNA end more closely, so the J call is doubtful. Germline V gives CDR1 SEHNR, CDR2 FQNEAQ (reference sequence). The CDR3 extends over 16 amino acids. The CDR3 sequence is CASSKGTSGTGYEQYF. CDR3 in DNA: TGTGCCAGCAGCAAAGGGACTAGCGGGACTGGCTACGAGCAGTACTTC.

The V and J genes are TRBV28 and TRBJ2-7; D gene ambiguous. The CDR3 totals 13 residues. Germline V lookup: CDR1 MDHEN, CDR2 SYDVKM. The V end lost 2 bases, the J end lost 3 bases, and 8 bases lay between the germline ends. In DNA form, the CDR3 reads TGTGCCAGCAGTTTAAGGAGTCTCTACGAGCAGTACTTC. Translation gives CASSLRSLYEQYF. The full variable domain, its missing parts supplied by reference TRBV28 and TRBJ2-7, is DVKVTQSSRYLVKRTGEKVFLECVQDMDHENMFWYRQDPGLGLRLIYFSYDVKMKEKGDIPEGYSVSREKKERFSLILESASTNQTSMYLCASSLRSLYEQYFGPGTRLTVT.

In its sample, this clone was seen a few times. The CDR3 loop is CASSTLGAEQYF. DNA of the CDR3: TGCGCCAGCAGCACGTTGGGAGCCGAGCAGTACTTC. This sequence joins TRBV5-1 and TRBJ2-7; possible D gene TRBD2, 5 bases. Germline CDR1 SGHRS, CDR2 YFSETQ. V gave up 4 bases and J gave up 6 bases, with 11 bases separating them. This CDR3 is built from 12 residues.